This T cell receptor (beta chain) stems from a study of human T cells and chemical hapten exposure. TCRdb redid the calling of the 5' RACE reads with MiXCR, one entry per CDR3 protein. The table has some 78,000 distinct CDR3 sequences, approximately 8% seen once; the top ten hold 2% to 2.5%. Someone pulled total RNA out of unfractionated whole blood. Study results and limitations: Sensitization with DPC brought no change to TCRs above 1 in 1000 in frequency.

The length of the CDR3 is 13 residues. The ends were cut back, 3 bases at V and 7 bases at J, with 15 bases in the middle. Germline CDR1 DFQATT, CDR2 SNEGSKA (reference sequence). In the case of this clonotype: Its antigen is still unknown.

This clonotype was sampled from a male donor in good health. This chain connects TRBV20-1 to TRBJ1-1; no clear D gene. Here the CDR3 reads CSARDSVYSEAFF. DNA for the CDR3: TGCAGTGCTAGGGATTCGGTTTACAGTGAAGCTTTCTTT.